Listed below are T cell receptor beta chains from one sample, sequenced in a study of OX40 agonist ivuxolimab in advanced cancers. The table came from immunoSEQ multiplex PCR; TCRdb's copy has only in-frame clones and leaves some out. The repertoire includes fewer than 50,000 clones, more than 85% of them detected once, and over 50% sits in the top ten. The specimen was CD4+ or CD8+ T cells sorted from blood, collected in a trial of the OX40 agonist ivuxolimab. These receptors originate from an adult with an advanced solid tumor such as melanoma, head and neck, liver or kidney cancer. Each CDR3 is given with its conserved first and last residue. The order of the fields is J gene, V gene, D gene, clone size, CDR3 protein, CDR3 DNA. A D gene is named only where the DNA matches it firmly. Size is stated for part of the rows, as once, few or many counts, or as a class when the clone is expanded.

TRBJ2-7 TRBV30 TRBD1 once CAWDRGAYEQYF TGTGCCTGGGACAGGGGGGCCTACGAGCAGTACTTC
TRBJ2-5 TRBV13 - - CASSLVQETQYF TGTGCCAGCAGCTTAGTCCAAGAGACCCAGTACTTC
TRBJ2-7 TRBV7-9 - - CASSPKDSFTYEQYF TGTGCCAGCAGCCCGAAGGACAGCTTCACCTACGAGCAGTACTTC
TRBJ2-5 TRBV5-1 - - CASSLDQETQYF TGCGCCAGCAGCTTGGACCAAGAGACCCAGTACTTC
TRBJ1-1 TRBV19 TRBD1 - CASRPGTGVQAEAFF TGTGCCAGTAGGCCCGGGACAGGGGTTCAGGCTGAAGCTTTCTTT
TRBJ2-7 TRBV6-1 - - CASSVPQNHYEQYF TGTGCCAGCAGTGTTCCACAGAACCACTACGAGCAGTACTTC
TRBJ2-7 TRBV18 TRBD1 - CASSQGTGSSYEQYF TGTGCCAGCTCACAGGGGACAGGGAGCTCCTACGAGCAGTACTTC
TRBJ1-2 TRBV19 TRBD1 - CASSLDRDRLYGYTF TGTGCCAGTAGTCTGGACCGGGACAGGCTCTATGGCTACACCTTC
TRBJ2-3 TRBV7-3 - - CASSLMSTDTQYF TGTGCCAGCAGCTTAATGTCGACAGATACGCAGTATTTT
TRBJ2-7 TRBV27 TRBD1 - CASRRQGANEQYF TGTGCCAGCAGAAGACAGGGGGCGAACGAGCAGTACTTC
TRBJ1-1 TRBV10-3 - - CAIRTDGNTEAFF TGTGCCATTCGAACGGACGGGAACACTGAAGCTTTCTTT
TRBJ2-3 TRBV9 TRBD2 few CASSVESGGASDTQYF TGTGCCAGCAGCGTAGAGAGCGGGGGGGCGTCAGATACGCAGTATTTT
TRBJ1-2 TRBV29-1 - once CSVPGDIYGYTF TGCAGCGTGCCCGGAGATATCTATGGCTACACCTTC
TRBJ1-4 TRBV5-6 - - CASSFFWGNEKLFF TGTGCCAGCAGCTTTTTCTGGGGGAATGAAAAACTGTTTTTT
TRBJ2-1 TRBV28 TRBD2 - CASITGGVDEQFF TGTGCCAGCATCACTGGGGGGGTCGATGAGCAGTTCTTC
TRBJ2-5 TRBV6-5 TRBD1 - CASRTGGETQYF TGTGCCAGCAGAACAGGGGGTGAGACCCAGTACTTC
TRBJ2-7 TRBV4-3 - - CASSQDRAYEQYF TGCGCCAGCAGCCAAGATAGAGCCTACGAGCAGTACTTC
TRBJ2-7 TRBV9 - - CASSVGITATYEQYF TGTGCCAGCAGCGTAGGGATTACGGCTACCTACGAGCAGTACTTC
TRBJ2-1 TRBV2 - - CASTTQGFNEQFF TGTGCCAGCACCACTCAGGGGTTTAATGAGCAGTTCTTC
TRBJ2-3 TRBV10-3 - - CAIKGSTDTQYF TGTGCCATCAAGGGGAGCACAGATACGCAGTATTTT
TRBJ1-2 TRBV29-1 TRBD1 - CSVKPTGGALQHGYTF TGCAGCGTTAAGCCGACAGGGGGCGCATTACAGCATGGCTACACCTTC
TRBJ1-4 TRBV19 - - CASSIGRMGAANEKLFF TGTGCCAGTAGTATAGGCCGCATGGGGGCAGCTAATGAAAAACTGTTTTTT
TRBJ2-3 TRBV27 - once CASVGIGDTQYF TGTGCCAGCGTCGGAATAGGAGATACGCAGTATTTT
TRBJ1-1 TRBV23-1 - - CASLGVGTEAFF TGCGCCAGCCTAGGGGTGGGGACTGAAGCTTTCTTT
TRBJ1-1 TRBV5-1 TRBD1 - CASSFQGGYTEAFF TGCGCCAGCAGCTTTCAGGGGGGTTACACTGAAGCTTTCTTT
TRBJ1-3 TRBV6-5 TRBD1 - CASSHDRAGGNTIYF TGTGCCAGCAGTCACGACAGGGCGGGTGGAAACACCATATATTTT
TRBJ2-7 TRBV6-5 TRBD2 - CASSYLAGASYEQYF TGTGCCAGCAGTTACCTAGCGGGGGCCTCCTACGAGCAGTACTTC
TRBJ1-2 TRBV9 TRBD1 few CASSTRDRENGYTF TGTGCCAGCAGCACCCGCGACAGGGAGAATGGCTACACCTTC
TRBJ2-7 TRBV7-9 TRBD1 - CATQDRLSYEQYF TGTGCCACCCAGGACAGGCTTTCCTACGAGCAGTACTTC
TRBJ1-2 TRBV7-6 TRBD1 - CASSLYRGALYGYTF TGTGCCAGCAGTTTATACAGGGGCGCACTCTATGGCTACACCTTC
TRBJ1-1 TRBV29-1 - - CSVPGWEAFF TGCAGCGTTCCAGGGTGGGAAGCTTTCTTT
TRBJ2-1 TRBV19 TRBD1 - CASSDSLQGWDEQFF TGTGCCAGTTCAGATTCGCTACAGGGGTGGGATGAGCAGTTCTTC
TRBJ2-7 TRBV11-1 TRBD1 - CASSLGQGLAYEQYF TGTGCCAGCAGCTTAGGACAGGGATTAGCCTACGAGCAGTACTTC
TRBJ2-3 TRBV7-9 TRBD2 - CASSLGPGGTTDTQYF TGTGCCAGCAGCTTAGGACCGGGGGGAACCACAGATACGCAGTATTTT
TRBJ2-7 TRBV5-1 TRBD1 - CASSSEAGGGYEQYF TGCGCCAGCAGCTCCGAGGCAGGGGGCGGCTACGAGCAGTACTTC
TRBJ1-2 TRBV11-3 - - CASSLVAGANYGYTF TGTGCCAGCAGCTTAGTGGCAGGAGCTAACTATGGCTACACCTTC
TRBJ2-1 TRBV5-4 - - CASRDGEIGNEQFF TGTGCCAGCCGGGACGGGGAGATTGGGAATGAGCAGTTCTTC
TRBJ2-2 TRBV21-1 - - CASRILYTGLTGKLFF TGTGCCAGCAGGATACTCTACACAGGCTTGACCGGGAAGCTGTTTTTT
TRBJ1-1 TRBV19 - - CASSIRNTEAFF TGTGCCAGTAGTATCAGGAACACTGAAGCTTTCTTT